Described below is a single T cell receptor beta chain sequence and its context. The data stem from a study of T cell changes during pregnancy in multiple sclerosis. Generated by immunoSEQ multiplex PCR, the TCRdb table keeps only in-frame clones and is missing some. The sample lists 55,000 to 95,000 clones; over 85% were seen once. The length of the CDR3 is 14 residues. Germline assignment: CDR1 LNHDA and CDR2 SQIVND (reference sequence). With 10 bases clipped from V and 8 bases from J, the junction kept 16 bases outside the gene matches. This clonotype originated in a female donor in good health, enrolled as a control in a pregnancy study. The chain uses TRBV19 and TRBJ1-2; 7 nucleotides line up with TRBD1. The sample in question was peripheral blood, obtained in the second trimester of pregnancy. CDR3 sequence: CATFSPDRSSGYTF. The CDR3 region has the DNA TGTGCCACTTTCTCACCGGACAGGTCGAGCGGCTACACCTTC. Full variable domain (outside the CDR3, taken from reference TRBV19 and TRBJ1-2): DGGITQSPKYLFRKEGQNVTLSCEQNLNHDAMYWYRQDPGQGLRLIYYSQIVNDFQKGDIAEGYSVSREKKESFPLTVTSAQKNPTAFYLCATFSPDRSSGYTFGSGTRLTVV.